Listed below are T cell receptor beta chains from one sample, sequenced in a study of blood T cell repertoires in COVID-19. Method: immunoSEQ multiplex PCR; TCRdb's copy keeps in-frame clones and lacks some. This sample has about 180,000 clones, with roughly 85% found just once. Sequenced: PBMCs or T cells enriched from blood (not recorded which). The source is a woman aged 18-29 years who had recovered from COVID-19. CDR3s include the opening cysteine and the closing phenylalanine or tryptophan. The order of the fields is J gene, clone size, CDR3 length, V gene, CDR3 protein. Clone sizes are given selectively: once, few, many, or a class where the clone is expanded.

>TRBJ2-3|NA|15|TRBV28
CASTPLAGAGDTQYF
>TRBJ2-7|few|12|TRBV12-3/TRBV12-4
CASSFGSREQYF
>TRBJ1-1|NA|16|TRBV30
CAWSDKPGQRNTEAFF
>TRBJ1-5|once|13|TRBV2
CASKADSNQPQHF
>TRBJ2-7|NA|14|TRBV5-1
CASSLGQGAYEQYF
>TRBJ2-1|NA|21|TRBV7-8
CASSRILPGLAGGLGYNEQFF
>TRBJ2-5|NA|15|TRBV9
CASSVLGTSQETQYF
>TRBJ2-7|once|14|TRBV6-5
CASSRYSGSYEQYF
>TRBJ2-3|NA|15|TRBV2
CASTTLAVSTDTQYF
>TRBJ1-5|NA|15|TRBV9
CASSGTGTGNQPQHF
>TRBJ2-5|NA|14|TRBV30
CAWRGQGRRETQYF
>TRBJ1-3|NA|14|TRBV5-1
CASSTDREINTIYF
>TRBJ1-5|NA|14|TRBV5-3
CAPRGQVTNQPQHF
>TRBJ1-1|NA|12|TRBV12-3/TRBV12-4
CASSTFVREAFF
>TRBJ1-1|NA|14|TRBV5-1
CASSPGTIQEEAFF
>TRBJ2-5|NA|15|TRBV2
CASRGRSGGRETQYF
>TRBJ2-2|NA|16|TRBV3-1/TRBV3-2
CASSQLAGGNTGELFF
>TRBJ2-7|NA|12|TRBV12-3/TRBV12-4
CASTDRGHEQYF
>TRBJ1-2|NA|13|TRBV27
CASSGGANYGYTF
>TRBJ1-5|NA|14|TRBV28
CASSSRELVQPQHF
>TRBJ2-1|NA|15|TRBV7-2
CASSVHRDRGLERFF
>TRBJ1-1|NA|15|TRBV5-4
CASSLVGQVYTEAFF
>TRBJ1-1|NA|14|TRBV25-1
CASRATGMNTEAFF
>TRBJ1-5|NA|16|TRBV18
CASSLTGQGRVQPQHF
>TRBJ1-1|once|19|TRBV5-1
CASSSAGTDRSRLNTEAFF
>TRBJ1-1|NA|13|TRBV28
CASRGGGGTEAFF
>TRBJ1-1|NA|14|TRBV15
CATKIDRGRPEAFF
>TRBJ2-2|NA|15|TRBV5-4
CASSQGLARTGELFF
>TRBJ2-7|NA|19|TRBV7-8
CASSFSWSPGLAGGGEQYF
>TRBJ2-3|NA|18|TRBV4-3
CASSQELAGGPSTDTQYF
>TRBJ2-3|NA|17|TRBV4-3
CASSRGTSGGSTDTQYF
>TRBJ1-2|NA|13|TRBV6-5
CASSRLPQGGYTF
>TRBJ2-3|NA|14|TRBV21-1
CASSNTGESDTQYF
>TRBJ1-5|few|13|TRBV2
CASSEGNQGPQHF
>TRBJ1-4|NA|14|TRBV6-5
CASDRTSTNEKLFF
>TRBJ2-1|once|15|TRBV14
CASSQVWRDNNEQFF
>TRBJ1-1|NA|12|TRBV24-1
CATSEETGAAFF
>TRBJ2-7|NA|15|TRBV10-2
CASSMDRGRGDEQYF
>TRBJ1-4|NA|10|TRBV20-1
CSASNEKLFF
>TRBJ1-2|NA|16|TRBV19
CASSIPTSGGNYGYTF
>TRBJ1-1|NA|16|TRBV5-6
CASSLATPTDWAEAFF
>TRBJ1-5|once|15|TRBV19
CASSRTTGIDQPQHF
>TRBJ1-1|NA|14|TRBV2
CASSEAPGNTEAFF
>TRBJ1-6|NA|13|TRBV6-5
CASQGLINSPLHF
>TRBJ2-1|NA|13|TRBV28
CAADRSLPNEQFF
>TRBJ1-5|NA|16|TRBV28
CASSDLNLESNQPQHF
>TRBJ2-1|NA|13|TRBV18
CASSPPARDEQFF
>TRBJ1-5|few|14|TRBV7-2
CASSLAEAGQPQHF
>TRBJ2-1|NA|16|TRBV5-1
CASSLAGTSDSDEQFF
>TRBJ2-3|NA|14|TRBV7-2
CASSWGGSTDTQYF
>TRBJ1-5|NA|16|TRBV21-1
CASSKGTTGGNQPQHF
>TRBJ1-2|once|13|TRBV9
CASSSGGSYGYTF
>TRBJ2-2|once|14|TRBV10-3
CAISGDRNTGELFF
>TRBJ1-5|NA|15|TRBV4-3
CASSQDGAGGQPQHF
>TRBJ1-5|once|15|TRBV19
CASTPGDLSNQPQHF